This T cell receptor (beta chain) was obtained from a study of blood T cell repertoires in COVID-19. In the study overall: COVID-19 samples collected from the United States, Italy and Spain covered acute and convalescent phases.

Germline V gene data show CDR1 as SGHAT and CDR2 as FQNNGV. V trimming: 4 bases; J trimming: 2 bases; junction bases outside the gene matches: 12. This CDR3 has 17 amino acids. The table came from immunoSEQ multiplex PCR; TCRdb's copy has only in-frame clones and leaves some out. Among approximately 97,000 clones, about 85% were seen once, and the ten largest hold more than 4.5%. A Seattle source enrolled patients during active infection and followed them longitudinally. This chain connects TRBV11-2 to TRBJ2-3; 7 positions agree with TRBD2. Sequences were obtained from peripheral blood. The source of this sequence is a woman between 45 and 65 years old with COVID-19, enrolled during active disease. This CDR3 is CASSSEGRDSITDTQYF. The DNA of the CDR3 is TGTGCCAGCAGCTCCGAGGGGAGGGACTCAATCACAGATACGCAGTATTTT.